The 32 T cell receptor beta chains below come from one sample, sequenced in a study of control samples from healthy donors and cancer patients. The data were produced by immunoSEQ multiplex PCR, yet TCRdb's version contains in-frame clones alone and is incomplete. Of 70,000 to 80,000 clones in the sample, approximately 91% are singletons; the top ten hold around a tenth. Sequencing was carried out using PBMCs. The receptors come from a woman between 50 and 59 years old with colorectal cancer.

The CDR3 nucleotides are TGTGCCAGCAGCCCTCCGGGACTAGCGGGGGGGCACAATGAGCAGTTCTTC. This codes for CASSPPGLAGGHNEQFF. The chain is built from TRBV7-2 and TRBJ2-1; the match to TRBD2 covers 16 bases. The CDR3 consists of 17 residues. Germline V gives CDR1 SGHTA, CDR2 FQGNSA. V gave up 5 bases and J gave up 5 bases; unmatched junction bases: 6.

V gene TRBV5-5 combines with J gene TRBJ2-2; D unclear. V was shortened by 2 bases and J by 0 bases, with 11 bases between the two germline ends. The CDR3 runs 16 residues. The V gene's germline CDR1 is SGHKS and CDR2 YYEKEE (reference sequence). The DNA for the CDR3 is TGTGCCAGCAGCTTACGAGGTTTTGCGAACACCGGGGAGCTGTTTTTT. Protein product: CASSLRGFANTGELFF.

This chain connects TRBV3-1 (or the pseudogene TRBV3-2) to TRBJ1-3; D not resolved. Trimming removed 2 bases at V and 4 bases at J, with 3 bases between. The CDR3 covers 12 residues. Germline assignment: CDR1 LGHDT and CDR2 YNNKEL (reference sequence). The CDR3 DNA sequence: TGTGCCAGCAGCCAACAGGGAAACACCATATATTTT. It encodes CASSQQGNTIYF.

The chain carries TRBV6-6 and TRBJ1-6; 9 nucleotides agree with TRBD1. The V segment lost 1 base and the J segment 10 bases; nucleotides outside the gene matches: 5. Per germline, CDR1 MNHNY and CDR2 SVGAGI (reference sequence). The CDR3 runs to 15 residues. The CDR3 DNA is TGTGCCAGCAGTTACTTGGACAGGGGAGACTCACCCCTCCACTTT. It specifies CASSYLDRGDSPLHF.

The chain couples TRBV6-5 to TRBJ2-3, with TRBD1 identical over 7 bases. V was clipped by 4 bases and J by 9 bases; unmatched bases: 7. The CDR3 spans 13 residues. Germline values: CDR1 MNHEY, CDR2 SVGAGI. The CDR3 nucleotides read TGTGCCAGCAGTTCAGGGGGTAGGGTAACGCAGTATTTT. Amino acids: CASSSGGRVTQYF.

This chain uses TRBV9 with TRBJ2-1; D remains ambiguous. Trimming took off 0 bases at V and 6 bases at J, with 10 bases between the two ends. The CDR3 consists of 14 residues. The germline CDR1 and CDR2 sequences are SGDLS and YYNGEE. The CDR3 spells CASSVALAINEQFF. The CDR3 bases are TGTGCCAGCAGCGTAGCTCTCGCGATCAATGAGCAGTTCTTC.

This clone was picked up one time. The chain has TRBV28 and TRBJ1-1; TRBD1 matches at 7 bases. The germline CDR1 and CDR2 sequences are MDHEN and SYDVKM. This CDR3 region has 14 residues. The ends lost 6 bases at V and 5 bases at J; junction bases unmatched: 9. The CDR3 region is CASSPQGGGTEAFF. CDR3 nucleotides: TGTGCCAGCAGCCCTCAGGGGGGCGGGACTGAAGCTTTCTTT.

This clone was counted only a few times. The genes are TRBV2 and TRBJ1-6; TRBD1 is a possible D gene (6 bases). Germline values: CDR1 SNHLY, CDR2 FYNNEI. The CDR3 totals 16 residues. V dropped 4 bases and J dropped 7 bases, with 17 bases sitting between them. CDR3: CASSVGPGAPNSPLHF. The CDR3 coding sequence is TGTGCCAGCAGTGTGGGGCCAGGGGCTCCAAATTCACCCCTCCACTTT.

The chain carries TRBV21-1 and TRBJ2-3. TRBV21-1 is listed as a pseudogene. The CDR3 is made up of 16 amino acids. CDR3 sequence (DNA): TGTGCCAGCAGCAAACCGCCCTACGGACGCACAGATACGCAGTATTTT. This sequence encodes CASSKPPYGRTDTQYF.

This clone has just a few counts. Here the CDR3 reads CASSSVGTGVGELFF. In nucleotides, the CDR3 is TGTGCCAGCAGCTCCGTCGGGACAGGGGTGGGGGAGCTGTTTTTT. This rearrangement joins TRBV7-2 to TRBJ2-2, with 10 bases that match TRBD1. This CDR3 region has 15 residues. In germline, CDR1 is SGHTA, CDR2 FQGNSA. V gave up 4 bases and J gave up 8 bases; unmatched junction bases: 7.

The rearrangement uses TRBV4-1 and TRBJ2-1, with TRBD2 matching 11 bases. V lost 1 base to trimming and J lost 6 bases; unmatched junction nucleotides: 8. The CDR3 sequence is 17 residues long. CDR1 is MGHRA, CDR2 YSYEKL, per germline. CDR3 DNA: TGCGCCAGCAGCCAAGGCCCTACTAGCGGGGGTATCAATGAGCAGTTCTTC. Translation gives CASSQGPTSGGINEQFF.

The chain uses TRBV30 and TRBJ1-2; D may be TRBD1 (5 bases). The CDR3 runs 13 residues. CDR1 is GTSNPN, CDR2 SVGIG, per germline (reference sequence). The ends were cut back, 0 bases at V and 8 bases at J, with 13 bases in the middle. In DNA, the CDR3 is TGTGCCTGGAGTGTACAGGTCCTTTTGGGCTACACCTTC. Amino acid sequence: CAWSVQVLLGYTF.

The chain employs TRBV5-5 and TRBJ2-7, with D unresolved. The CDR3 extends over 15 amino acids. The V end lost 0 bases, the J end lost 4 bases, and 14 bases lay between the germline ends. Germline-derived CDR1 and CDR2 are SGHKS and YYEKEE (reference sequence). The CDR3 protein is CASSLGATFDYEQYV. The CDR3, as DNA: TGTGCCAGCAGCTTGGGGGCCACCTTCGATTACGAGCAGTACGTC.

The V and J genes are TRBV6-2 or TRBV6-3 and TRBJ2-1, with 8 bases fitting TRBD2. Germline V gives CDR1 MNHEY, CDR2 SVGEGT. The CDR3 loop spans 15 amino acids. The V segment lost 5 bases and the J segment 7 bases; nucleotides outside the gene matches: 10. CDR3 coding DNA: TGTGCCAGCAGTCCACAGGCGGGGGGTAAAAATGAGCAGTTCTTC. Amino acid sequence: CASSPQAGGKNEQFF.

The chain uses TRBV3-1 (or the pseudogene TRBV3-2) and TRBJ2-1; D perhaps matches TRBD2 (6 bases). Between the trimmed V and J ends, which lost 2 bases and 6 bases, there was a span of 14 bases. The V gene's germline CDR1 is LGHDT and CDR2 YNNKEL (reference sequence). The CDR3 runs 15 residues. The CDR3, as DNA: TGTGCCAGCAGCCAAAGGGGAGGTGAGGGCAATGAGCAGTTCTTC. Translating it yields CASSQRGGEGNEQFF.

This rearrangement joins TRBV7-9 to TRBJ2-5, with 8 bases matching TRBD1. V shed 4 bases and J 5 bases; nucleotides not matched to a gene: 3. The CDR3 contains 13 residues. CDR1 is SEHNR and CDR2 is FQNEAQ in the germline V gene (reference sequence). CDR3 DNA sequence: TGTGCCAGCAGCTCAGGACAGGGCGAGACCCAGTACTTC. It specifies CASSSGQGETQYF.

The chain recombines TRBV5-1 with TRBJ1-1, with D hard to call. Germline V gene lookup returns CDR1 SGHRS and CDR2 YFSETQ. CDR3 length equals 16 residues. V was shortened by 5 bases and J by 0 bases, with 17 bases between the two germline ends. CDR3: CASSDPSRGLNTEAFF. CDR3 nucleotide sequence: TGCGCCAGCAGTGACCCCTCGAGAGGGTTGAACACTGAAGCTTTCTTT.

This sequence joins TRBV18 and TRBJ1-4, with D possibly TRBD1 on 6 matching bases. The length of the CDR3 is 14 residues. Trimming pared 5 bases from V and 2 bases from J, leaving 9 bases between. CDR1 and CDR2 from the germline V gene are KGHSH and LQKENI. This CDR3 reads CASSADRTNEKLFF. The CDR3 DNA reads as TGTGCCAGCTCAGCAGACAGGACTAATGAAAAACTGTTTTTT.

This clone was detected once. The chain uses TRBV30 and TRBJ1-3; a weak D match, TRBD1 (5 bases). The ends were cut back, 0 bases at V and 1 base at J, with 16 bases in the middle. CDR1 and CDR2 from the germline V gene are GTSNPN and SVGIG (reference sequence). The CDR3 consists of 17 residues. CDR3 protein: CAWSVDSVKGSGNTIYF. In DNA form, the CDR3 reads TGTGCCTGGAGTGTAGACTCGGTAAAGGGGTCTGGAAACACCATATATTTT.

This chain connects TRBV19 to TRBJ1-2; TRBD1 might be the D (5 bases). Per the germline V gene, CDR1 is LNHDA and CDR2 is SQIVND (reference sequence). This CDR3 contains 15 residues. V was cut by 7 bases and J by 4 bases, with 19 bases left in between. The CDR3 protein is CASTPTGLTFYGYTF. CDR3 bases: TGTGCCAGTACCCCAACGGGACTCACCTTCTATGGCTACACCTTC.

The V and J genes are TRBV6-5 and TRBJ1-1, with D uncertain. V dropped 8 bases and J dropped 5 bases, with 15 bases sitting between them. The germline gives CDR1 MNHEY, CDR2 SVGAGI. This CDR3 spans 13 amino acids. The CDR3 is CASAREGGTEAFF. The CDR3 DNA follows: TGTGCCAGCGCAAGGGAAGGAGGTACTGAAGCTTTCTTT.

The rearrangement joins TRBV7-9 to TRBJ2-7; D ambiguous. Deletions cut 4 bases from V and 6 bases from J, with 10 bases between. The CDR3 length is 12 residues. The germline V gene encodes CDR1 SEHNR and CDR2 FQNEAQ (reference sequence). CDR3 coding DNA: TGTGCCAGCAGCTCCAATCCTATCGAGCAGTACGTC. This sequence encodes CASSSNPIEQYV.

This clone was counted once. The chain has TRBV19 and TRBJ1-1; 11 bases agree with TRBD1. Germline V gives CDR1 LNHDA, CDR2 SQIVND (reference sequence). The junction had 6 bases not matched to a gene; V was cut back by 5 bases and J by 1 base. CDR3 length: 16 amino acids. CDR3 coding DNA: TGTGCCAGTAGTTCTCGGGACAGGGGGAGGAACACTGAAGCTTTCTTT. This translates into CASSSRDRGRNTEAFF.

The chain couples TRBV2 to TRBJ2-7, with D perhaps matching TRBD2 (6 bases). Trimming left V 5 bases short and J 2 bases short, with 13 bases between. From germline, CDR1 is SNHLY and CDR2 FYNNEI. The length of the CDR3 is 14 residues. The CDR3 bases are TGTGCCAGCAGTCCGATCCGGGAGACCTACGAGCAGTACGTC. Amino acid sequence: CASSPIRETYEQYV.

The V gene is TRBV7-2, the J gene TRBJ1-3; no firm D call. The CDR3 extends over 16 amino acids. Trimming took off 4 bases at V and 2 bases at J, with 15 bases between the two ends. Germline V gene lookup returns CDR1 SGHTA and CDR2 FQGNSA. In DNA, the CDR3 is TGTGCCAGCAGCTCGGGCCGAATGGCCACTGGAAACACCATATATTTT. This sequence encodes CASSSGRMATGNTIYF.

The gene calls are TRBV28 and TRBJ2-3; D unresolved. Trimming pared 6 bases from V and 2 bases from J, leaving 15 bases between. The CDR3 length is 15 residues. Germline loops: CDR1 MDHEN, CDR2 SYDVKM. DNA for the CDR3: TGTGCCAGCAGGCGCGGTATTCTAGTCACAGATACGCAGTATTTT. Protein: CASRRGILVTDTQYF.

The V gene is TRBV7-9, the J gene TRBJ1-1; maybe TRBD1 (6 bases). The CDR3 is 15 residues long. Germline-derived CDR1 and CDR2 are SEHNR and FQNEAQ (reference sequence). V dropped 4 bases and J dropped 1 base, with 13 bases sitting between them. The CDR3 here is CASSSRQVTNTEAFF. The CDR3 DNA follows: TGTGCCAGCAGCTCCAGACAGGTGACGAACACTGAAGCTTTCTTT.

The V and J genes are TRBV12-3 or TRBV12-4 and TRBJ2-1; no clear D. Trimming stripped 6 bases from V and 8 bases from J, with 8 bases between. The CDR3 extends over 11 amino acids. This CDR3 is CASRRFDEQFF. The CDR3 coding sequence is TGTGCCAGCAGACGTTTCGATGAGCAGTTCTTC.

The CDR3 coding sequence is TGTGCCACCAGCGAAAGGTGGACAGGGGGCGGCAATGAGCAGTTCTTC. Protein product: CATSERWTGGGNEQFF. V gene TRBV24-1 combines with J gene TRBJ2-1; 11 nucleotides agree with TRBD1. In germline, CDR1 is KGHDR, CDR2 SFDVKD. V lost 7 bases to trimming and J lost 6 bases; unmatched junction nucleotides: 10. The CDR3 totals 16 residues.

The V and J genes are TRBV5-6 and TRBJ1-2; a weak D match, TRBD1 (6 bases). This CDR3 comprises 14 residues. The V and J ends lost 4 bases and 3 bases respectively, with 13 bases between them. From germline, CDR1 is SGHDT and CDR2 YYEEEE. For the CDR3, the DNA is TGTGCCAGCAGCATTAGTAGGGGGGACTATGGCTACACCTTC. It encodes CASSISRGDYGYTF.

The J gene is TRBJ2-3, the V gene TRBV10-3, with 7 nucleotides matching TRBD1. This CDR3 contains 14 residues. Trimming removed 4 bases from V and 3 bases from J; junction bases left unmatched: 4. The germline gives CDR1 ENHRY, CDR2 SYGVKD. CDR3 sequence: CAISGEQGTDTQYF. The DNA of the CDR3 is TGTGCCATCAGTGGAGAACAGGGGACAGATACGCAGTATTTT.

DNA for the CDR3: TGTGCCAGCAGCGTGCCCGACAGATCTGGAAACACCATATATTTT. Translating gives CASSVPDRSGNTIYF. The chain joins TRBV9 to TRBJ1-3; the D gene is possibly TRBD1 (5 bases). V lost 2 bases, J lost 1 base, and 10 bases lay in between. CDR1 is SGDLS and CDR2 is YYNGEE in the germline V gene. The CDR3 totals 15 residues.